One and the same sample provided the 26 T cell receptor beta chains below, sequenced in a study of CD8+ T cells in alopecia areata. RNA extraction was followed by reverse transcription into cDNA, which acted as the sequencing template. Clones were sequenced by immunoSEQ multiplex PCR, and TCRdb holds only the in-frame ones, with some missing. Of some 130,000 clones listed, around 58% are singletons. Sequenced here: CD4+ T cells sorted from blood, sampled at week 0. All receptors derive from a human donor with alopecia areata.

The CDR3 region is CASSPPGGGAYGYTF. DNA for the CDR3: TGTGCCAGCTCACCACCTGGAGGGGGTGCCTATGGCTACACCTTC. V and J are TRBV18 and TRBJ1-2; D perhaps matches TRBD1 (6 bases). CDR3 length: 15 residues. V was clipped by 0 bases and J by 4 bases, with 12 bases between them. Germline assignment: CDR1 KGHSH and CDR2 LQKENI.

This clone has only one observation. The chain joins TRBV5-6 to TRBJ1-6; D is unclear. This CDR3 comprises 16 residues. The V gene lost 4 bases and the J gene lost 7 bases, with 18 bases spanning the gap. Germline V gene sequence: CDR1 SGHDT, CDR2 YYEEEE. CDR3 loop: CASSLYSGTSNSPLHF. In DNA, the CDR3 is TGTGCCAGCAGCCTATACTCAGGAACGAGCAATTCACCCCTCCACTTT.

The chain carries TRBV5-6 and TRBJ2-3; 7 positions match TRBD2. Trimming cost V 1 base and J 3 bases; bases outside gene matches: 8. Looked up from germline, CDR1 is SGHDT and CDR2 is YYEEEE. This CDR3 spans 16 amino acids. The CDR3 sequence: CASSLRNVGGTDTQYF. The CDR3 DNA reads TGTGCCAGCAGCTTGAGGAACGTGGGGGGGACAGATACGCAGTATTTT.

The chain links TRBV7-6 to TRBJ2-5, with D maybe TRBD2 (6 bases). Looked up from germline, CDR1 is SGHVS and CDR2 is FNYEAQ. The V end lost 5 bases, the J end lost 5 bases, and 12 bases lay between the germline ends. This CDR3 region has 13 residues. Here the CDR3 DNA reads TGTGCCAGCAGCCCGCGGGATATCGAGACCCAGTACTTC. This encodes CASSPRDIETQYF.

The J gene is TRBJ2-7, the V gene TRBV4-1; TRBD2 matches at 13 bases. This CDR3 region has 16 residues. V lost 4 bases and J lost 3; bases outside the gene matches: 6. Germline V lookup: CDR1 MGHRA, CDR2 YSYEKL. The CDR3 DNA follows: TGCGCCAGCAGCCCTACTAGCGGGGGGGTAAGCTACGAGCAGTACTTC. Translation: CASSPTSGGVSYEQYF.

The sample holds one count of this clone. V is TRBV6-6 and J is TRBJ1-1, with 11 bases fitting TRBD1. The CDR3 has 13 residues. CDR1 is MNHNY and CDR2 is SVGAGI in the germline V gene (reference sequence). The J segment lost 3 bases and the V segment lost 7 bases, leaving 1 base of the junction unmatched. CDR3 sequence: CASKGQGDTEAFF. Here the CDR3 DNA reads TGTGCCAGCAAGGGACAGGGGGACACTGAAGCTTTCTTT.

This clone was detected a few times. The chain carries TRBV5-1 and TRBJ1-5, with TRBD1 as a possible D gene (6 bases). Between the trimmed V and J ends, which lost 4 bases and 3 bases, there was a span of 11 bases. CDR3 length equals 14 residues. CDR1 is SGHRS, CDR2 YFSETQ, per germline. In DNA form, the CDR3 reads TGCGCCAGCAGCATGGACAGCCTCAATCAGCCCCAGCATTTT. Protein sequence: CASSMDSLNQPQHF.

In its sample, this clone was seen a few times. The CDR3 protein is CASKGLAGASTDTQYF. CDR3 nucleotides: TGCGCCAGTAAGGGACTAGCGGGAGCCTCGACAGATACGCAGTATTTT. This chain connects TRBV5-1 to TRBJ2-3, with 14 bases lining up with TRBD2. Unmatched junction bases numbered 8, after V lost 8 bases and J lost 3 bases. The CDR3 is made up of 16 amino acids. Germline CDR1 and CDR2: SGHRS and YFSETQ.

The CDR3 nucleotides read TGTGCCATCAGTCCTGACAGGGGGCAGAAAGGCTACACCTTC. The encoded protein is CAISPDRGQKGYTF. The V gene is TRBV10-3, the J gene TRBJ1-2; 10 bases align to TRBD1. This CDR3 region has 14 residues. Germline lookup yields CDR1 ENHRY and CDR2 SYGVKD. V was clipped by 5 bases and J by 8 bases; unmatched bases: 8.

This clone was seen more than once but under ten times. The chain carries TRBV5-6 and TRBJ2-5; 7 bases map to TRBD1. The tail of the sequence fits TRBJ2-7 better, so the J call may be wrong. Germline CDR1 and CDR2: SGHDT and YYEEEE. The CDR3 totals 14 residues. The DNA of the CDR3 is TGTGCCAGCAGCCAACAGGGGCGAACCTACGAGCAGTACTTC. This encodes CASSQQGRTYEQYF.

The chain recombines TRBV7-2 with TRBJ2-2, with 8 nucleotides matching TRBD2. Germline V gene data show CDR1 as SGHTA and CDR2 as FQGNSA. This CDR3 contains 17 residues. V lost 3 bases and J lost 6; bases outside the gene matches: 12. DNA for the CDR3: TGTGCCAGCAGCTTGTTGCGGGGGGCACTGGCTGCCGGGGAGCTGTTTTTT. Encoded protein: CASSLLRGALAAGELFF.

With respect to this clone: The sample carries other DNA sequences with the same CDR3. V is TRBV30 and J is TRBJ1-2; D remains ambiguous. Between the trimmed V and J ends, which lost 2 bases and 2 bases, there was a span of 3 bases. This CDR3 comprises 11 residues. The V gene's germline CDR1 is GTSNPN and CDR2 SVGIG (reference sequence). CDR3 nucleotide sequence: TGTGCCTGGAGTTTGAACTATGGCTACACCTTC. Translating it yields CAWSLNYGYTF.

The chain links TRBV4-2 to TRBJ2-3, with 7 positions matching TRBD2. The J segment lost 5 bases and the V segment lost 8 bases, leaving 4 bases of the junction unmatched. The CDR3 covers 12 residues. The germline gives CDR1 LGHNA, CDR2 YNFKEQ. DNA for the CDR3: TGTGCCAGCCGGCGGGGGAAAGATACGCAGTATTTT. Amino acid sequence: CASRRGKDTQYF.

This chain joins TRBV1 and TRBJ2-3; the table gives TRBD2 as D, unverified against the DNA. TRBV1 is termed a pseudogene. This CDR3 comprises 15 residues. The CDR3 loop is CTSSQERGGTDTQYF. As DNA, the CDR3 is TGCACCAGCAGCCAAGAGCGGGGGGGCACAGATACGCAGTATTTT.

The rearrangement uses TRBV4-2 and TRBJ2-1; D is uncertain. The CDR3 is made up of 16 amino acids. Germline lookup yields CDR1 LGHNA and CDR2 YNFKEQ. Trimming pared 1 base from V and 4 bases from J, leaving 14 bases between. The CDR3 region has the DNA TGTGCCAGCAGCCAAGGACCATCCGAAACATACAATGAGCAGTTCTTC. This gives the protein CASSQGPSETYNEQFF.

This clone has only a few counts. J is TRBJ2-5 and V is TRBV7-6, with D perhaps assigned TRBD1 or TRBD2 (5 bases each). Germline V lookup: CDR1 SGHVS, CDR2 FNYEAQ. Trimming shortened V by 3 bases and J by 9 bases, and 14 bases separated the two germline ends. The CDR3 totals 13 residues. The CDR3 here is CASSFEGLQAQYF. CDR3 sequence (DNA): TGTGCCAGCAGCTTTGAGGGGCTTCAGGCCCAGTACTTC.

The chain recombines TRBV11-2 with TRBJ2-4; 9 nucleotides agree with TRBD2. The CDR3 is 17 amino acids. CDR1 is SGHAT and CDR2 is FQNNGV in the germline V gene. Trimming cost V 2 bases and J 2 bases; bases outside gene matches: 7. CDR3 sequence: CASSLYSSSGTKNIQYF. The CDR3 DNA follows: TGTGCCAGCAGCTTATATTCATCTAGCGGGACCAAAAACATTCAGTACTTC. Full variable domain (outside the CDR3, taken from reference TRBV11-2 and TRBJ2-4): EAGVAQSPRYKIIEKRQSVAFWCNPISGHATLYWYQQILGQGPKLLIQFQNNGVVDDSQLPKDRFSAERLKGVDSTLKIQPAKLEDSAVYLCASSLYSSSGTKNIQYFGAGTRLSVL.

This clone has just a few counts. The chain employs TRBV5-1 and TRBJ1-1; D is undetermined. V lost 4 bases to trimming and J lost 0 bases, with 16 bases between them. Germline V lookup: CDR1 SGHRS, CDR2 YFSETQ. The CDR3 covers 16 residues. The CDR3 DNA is TGCGCCAGCAGCCATCAATTACACCCCATGAACACTGAAGCTTTCTTT. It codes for CASSHQLHPMNTEAFF.

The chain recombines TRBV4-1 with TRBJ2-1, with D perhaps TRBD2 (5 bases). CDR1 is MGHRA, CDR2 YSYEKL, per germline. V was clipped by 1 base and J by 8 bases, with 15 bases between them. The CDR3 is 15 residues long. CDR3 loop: CASSQVGQRADEQFF. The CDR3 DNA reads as TGCGCCAGCAGCCAAGTCGGCCAGAGGGCCGATGAGCAGTTCTTC.

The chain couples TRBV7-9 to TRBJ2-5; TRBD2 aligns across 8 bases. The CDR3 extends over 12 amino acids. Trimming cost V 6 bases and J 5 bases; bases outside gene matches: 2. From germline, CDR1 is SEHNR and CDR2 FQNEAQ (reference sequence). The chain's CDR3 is CASRSSGETQYF. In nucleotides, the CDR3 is TGTGCCAGCAGATCTAGCGGGGAGACCCAGTACTTC.

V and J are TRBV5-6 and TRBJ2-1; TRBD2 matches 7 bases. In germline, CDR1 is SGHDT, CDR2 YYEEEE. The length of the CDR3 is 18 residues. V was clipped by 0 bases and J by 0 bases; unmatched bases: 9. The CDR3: CASSLAWAGESSYNEQFF. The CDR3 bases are TGTGCCAGCAGCTTGGCCTGGGCGGGGGAGAGCTCCTACAATGAGCAGTTCTTC. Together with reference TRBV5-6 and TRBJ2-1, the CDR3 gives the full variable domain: DAGVTQSPTHLIKTRGQQVTLRCSPKSGHDTVSWYQQALGQGPQFIFQYYEEEERQRGNFPDRFSGHQFPNYSSELNVNALLLGDSALYLCASSLAWAGESSYNEQFFGPGTRLTVL.

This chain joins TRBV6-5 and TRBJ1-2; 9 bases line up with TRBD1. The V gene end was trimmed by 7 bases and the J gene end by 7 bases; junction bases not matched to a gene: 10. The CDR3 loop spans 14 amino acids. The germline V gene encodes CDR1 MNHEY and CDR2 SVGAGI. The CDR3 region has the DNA TGTGCCAGCACCTCTGGGACAGGGCGAGGTGGCTACACCTTC. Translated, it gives CASTSGTGRGGYTF.

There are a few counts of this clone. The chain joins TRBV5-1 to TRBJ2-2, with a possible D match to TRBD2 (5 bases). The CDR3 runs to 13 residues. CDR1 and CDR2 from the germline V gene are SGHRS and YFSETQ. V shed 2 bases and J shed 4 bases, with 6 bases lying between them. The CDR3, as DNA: TGCGCCAGCAGCTTCCGGGGCACCGGGGAGCTGTTTTTT. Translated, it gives CASSFRGTGELFF. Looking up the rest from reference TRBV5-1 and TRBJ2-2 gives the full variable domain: KAGVTQTPRYLIKTRGQQVTLSCSPISGHRSVSWYQQTPGQGLQFLFEYFSETQRNKGNFPGRFSGRQFSNSRSEMNVSTLELGDSALYLCASSFRGTGELFFGEGSRLTVL.

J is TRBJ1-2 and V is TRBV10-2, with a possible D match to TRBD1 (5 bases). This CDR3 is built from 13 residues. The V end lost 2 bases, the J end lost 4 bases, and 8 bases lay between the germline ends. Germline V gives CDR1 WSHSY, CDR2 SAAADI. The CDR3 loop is CASSEQGSYGYTF. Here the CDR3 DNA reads TGCGCCAGCAGTGAGCAGGGAAGCTATGGCTACACCTTC.

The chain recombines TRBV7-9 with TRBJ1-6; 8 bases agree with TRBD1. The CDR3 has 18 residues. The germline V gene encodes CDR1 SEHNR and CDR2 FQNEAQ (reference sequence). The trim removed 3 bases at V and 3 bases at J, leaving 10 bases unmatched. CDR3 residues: CASSFEGQAKGYNSPLHF. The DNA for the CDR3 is TGTGCCAGCAGCTTCGAGGGACAGGCAAAGGGCTATAATTCACCCCTCCACTTT.

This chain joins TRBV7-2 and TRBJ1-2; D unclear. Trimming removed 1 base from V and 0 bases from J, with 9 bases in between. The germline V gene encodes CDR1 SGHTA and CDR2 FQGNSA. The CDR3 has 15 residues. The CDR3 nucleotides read TGTGCCAGCAGCTTAGGGGTGATCGCTAACTATGGCTACACCTTC. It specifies CASSLGVIANYGYTF.